This is a list of T cell receptor beta chains from one sample in a study of blood T cell repertoires in COVID-19. Profiled with immunoSEQ multiplex PCR; TCRdb holds only in-frame clones, not every one. Of around 250,000 clones in the sample, approximately 79% were seen once. Sequencing was carried out using PBMCs or T cells enriched from blood (not recorded which). The receptors shown here come from a man under 40 with acute COVID-19. Each CDR3 is given without its conserved first and last residue. The order of the fields is CDR3 protein, D gene, V gene, clone size, J gene. A D gene is named only where the DNA matches it firmly. Clone size appears in some rows only: once, few, many, or a class for an expanded clone.

ASRRGGAFAFSYGYT - TRBV27 - TRBJ1-2
ASSRGLGPTDTQY - TRBV5-5 - TRBJ2-3
ASSLERENTEAF - TRBV5-4 - TRBJ1-1
SASLTGGSFNYGYT TRBD1 TRBV20-1 - TRBJ1-2
ASSHQTRGGADGYT - TRBV4-1 - TRBJ1-2
ASSPFRASGNTIY - TRBV6-5 - TRBJ1-3
ATSRVVAGRREDTQY TRBD2 TRBV15 - TRBJ2-3
ASSRNTGTGNTIY - TRBV28 - TRBJ1-3
SVYLKTGSGFYSEAF - TRBV29-1 many TRBJ1-1
ASRQTSGFNEQF TRBD2 TRBV7-9 - TRBJ2-1
ATSDGQISPRAHEQF - TRBV24-1 - TRBJ2-1
ASKPGQPNQPQH TRBD1 TRBV2 few TRBJ1-5
ASSLSSIETQY - TRBV27 once TRBJ2-5
ASSLAGGSTDTQY - TRBV5-1 - TRBJ2-3
ASRLNRAF - TRBV2 - TRBJ1-1
ASSQSGTGVEKLF TRBD1 TRBV5-1 - TRBJ1-4
ASIPSRASGTYNEQF TRBD2 TRBV19 - TRBJ2-1
ASSLDRAGGYT - TRBV5-4 few TRBJ1-2
ASSLSGGRNTEAF - TRBV27 - TRBJ1-1
AIEGTGATEAF TRBD1 TRBV10-3 - TRBJ1-1
ASSFSSRITKETQY - TRBV27 - TRBJ2-5
ASSLGGRVGGYT - TRBV3-1/TRBV3-2 - TRBJ1-2
SVSRANTEAF - TRBV29-1 - TRBJ1-1
ASRRVGGRTDTQY - TRBV7-2 - TRBJ2-3